These 29 T cell receptor beta chains were sequenced from one sample in a study of cytomegalovirus exposure and HLA in healthy donors. PCR involved 60 Vbeta and 13 Jbeta primers. Profiling relied on immunoSEQ multiplex PCR, and the TCRdb table lists in-frame clones only, not all of them. Of about 100,000 clones listed, approximately 85% are singletons. The sequencing input was PBMCs. These receptors all stem from a man younger than 45 in good health and CMV-seronegative.

The chain recombines TRBV30 with TRBJ1-1; TRBD1 aligns across 7 bases. The ends lost 5 bases at V and 4 bases at J; junction bases unmatched: 1. Per the germline V gene, CDR1 is GTSNPN and CDR2 is SVGIG (reference sequence). The CDR3 contains 11 residues. CDR3 coding DNA: TGTGCCTGGGCAGGGGGCACTGAAGCTTTCTTT. It is translated as CAWAGGTEAFF.

The CDR3 DNA reads TGTGCCAGCAGTTTAGGGGTCAGGGGGGTCGAGCAGTACTTC. The encoded protein is CASSLGVRGVEQYF. The chain links TRBV27 to TRBJ2-7; TRBD1 might be the D (7 bases). The CDR3 has 14 residues. Germline-derived CDR1 and CDR2 are MNHEY and SMNVEV (reference sequence). The ends were cut back, 2 bases at V and 6 bases at J, with 14 bases in the middle.

The rearrangement uses TRBV19 and TRBJ1-1; 8 positions agree with TRBD1. Per germline, CDR1 LNHDA and CDR2 SQIVND (reference sequence). The CDR3 loop spans 15 amino acids. J lost 2 bases, V lost 3 bases, and 5 bases had no gene match. CDR3 region: CASSIETGVNTEAFF. The CDR3 bases are TGTGCCAGTAGTATCGAGACAGGGGTTAACACTGAAGCTTTCTTT.

The genes are TRBV30 and TRBJ2-5; TRBD2 aligns across 7 bases. V shed 5 bases and J 6 bases; nucleotides not matched to a gene: 3. Germline V CDR1 and CDR2: GTSNPN, SVGIG (reference sequence). The CDR3 runs to 11 residues. CDR3 sequence: CAWGREKTQYF. In DNA, the CDR3 is TGTGCCTGGGGGAGGGAAAAGACCCAGTACTTC. Full variable domain (remainder filled in from reference TRBV30 and TRBJ2-5): SQTIHQWPATLVQPVGSPLSLECTVEGTSNPNLYWYRQAAGRGLQLLFYSVGIGQISSEVPQNLSASRPQDRQFILSSKKLLLSDSGFYLCAWGREKTQYFGPGTRLLVL.

V gene TRBV28 combines with J gene TRBJ2-5, with D hard to call. The CDR3 runs to 13 residues. Trimming cost V 6 bases and J 5 bases, with 13 bases left between them. The V gene's germline CDR1 is MDHEN and CDR2 SYDVKM. The CDR3 is CASRSIEAETQYF. For the CDR3, the DNA is TGTGCCAGCAGATCCATAGAGGCGGAGACCCAGTACTTC.

This clone was observed a few times. The V call is TRBV15, the J call TRBJ1-4; a possible D gene is TRBD1 (6 bases). Germline lookup yields CDR1 LNHNV and CDR2 YYDKDF (reference sequence). V was pared by 4 bases and J by 7 bases, with 19 bases between. The CDR3 loop spans 16 amino acids. CDR3 nucleotide sequence: TGTGCCACCAGCACAAAACTGGGGGGGCTCTCTGAAAAACTGTTTTTT. Translating it yields CATSTKLGGLSEKLFF.

The gene calls are TRBV11-2 and TRBJ2-5; 7 nucleotides agree with TRBD1. Germline loops: CDR1 SGHAT, CDR2 FQNNGV. This CDR3 region has 14 residues. The trim removed 5 bases at V and 2 bases at J, leaving 5 bases unmatched. The CDR3 DNA follows: TGTGCCAGCAGCCCAGGACAGGAACAAGAGACCCAGTACTTC. Its translation is CASSPGQEQETQYF. Combining the CDR3 with reference TRBV11-2 and TRBJ2-5 gives the whole variable domain EAGVAQSPRYKIIEKRQSVAFWCNPISGHATLYWYQQILGQGPKLLIQFQNNGVVDDSQLPKDRFSAERLKGVDSTLKIQPAKLEDSAVYLCASSPGQEQETQYFGPGTRLLVL.

The chain is built from TRBV30 and TRBJ2-2; weak D call: TRBD2 (5 bases). CDR1 and CDR2 from the germline V gene are GTSNPN and SVGIG (reference sequence). The CDR3 length is 15 residues. V was cut by 5 bases and J by 4 bases, with 17 bases left in between. The CDR3 protein is CAWAPIRGPTGELFF. The CDR3 DNA reads TGTGCCTGGGCCCCCATACGGGGTCCCACCGGGGAGCTGTTTTTT.

The J gene is TRBJ2-5, the V gene TRBV30; weak D call: TRBD1 (6 bases). The ends were cut back, 0 bases at V and 4 bases at J, with 12 bases in the middle. This CDR3 has 14 amino acids. Germline V gene data show CDR1 as GTSNPN and CDR2 as SVGIG (reference sequence). In DNA, the CDR3 is TGTGCCTGGAGTGTGTCCAGGGGTGGAGAGACCCAGTACTTC. Amino acids: CAWSVSRGGETQYF.

The chain uses TRBV7-9 and TRBJ2-3; 7 bases are a match to TRBD2. Germline CDR1 and CDR2: SEHNR and FQNEAQ (reference sequence). J was trimmed by 4 bases and V by 0 bases; bases with no gene match: 7. This CDR3 spans 16 amino acids. The CDR3 bases are TGTGCCAGCAGCTTAGCGAAAGGACTAGGAGCAGATACGCAGTATTTT. Protein: CASSLAKGLGADTQYF.

The chain uses TRBV6-5 and TRBJ1-3; no clear D gene. Germline CDR1 and CDR2: MNHEY and SVGAGI. V was cut by 3 bases and J by 3 bases, with 6 bases left in between. This CDR3 has 13 residues. The CDR3 coding sequence is TGTGCCAGCAGTTATAACAATGGAAACACCATATATTTT. Translating gives CASSYNNGNTIYF.

The chain recombines TRBV2 with TRBJ2-5; 8 positions agree with TRBD1. The closer fit of TRBJ2-7 to the DNA end suggests the J call may be wrong. The CDR3 runs to 13 residues. The germline V gene has CDR1 SNHLY and CDR2 FYNNEI. CDR3 nucleotide sequence: TGTGCCAGCAGTGACCCAGGGGGCCTCGAGCAGTACTTC. Translated, it gives CASSDPGGLEQYF.

This sequence joins TRBV5-6 and TRBJ2-5, with 12 bases identical to TRBD2. The trim removed 0 bases at V and 5 bases at J, leaving 2 bases unmatched. This CDR3 contains 15 residues. The germline V gene encodes CDR1 SGHDT and CDR2 YYEEEE. The DNA for the CDR3 is TGTGCCAGCAGCTTGGGACTAGCGGGGGTGGAGACCCAGTACTTC. The encoded protein is CASSLGLAGVETQYF.

V gene TRBV5-6 combines with J gene TRBJ2-7, with a possible D match to TRBD1 (7 bases). Germline values: CDR1 SGHDT, CDR2 YYEEEE. CDR3 length: 15 amino acids. V lost 7 bases and J 1 base, leaving 18 bases between the germline ends. CDR3 amino acids: CASQGGPGASYEQYF. Here the CDR3 DNA reads TGTGCCAGCCAGGGGGGACCGGGGGCGTCCTACGAGCAGTACTTC.

The J gene is TRBJ2-1, the V gene TRBV5-1; D perhaps matches TRBD1 (5 bases). The CDR3 contains 16 residues. From germline, CDR1 is SGHRS and CDR2 YFSETQ. The V and J ends lost 1 base and 7 bases respectively, with 18 bases between them. The CDR3 nucleotides read TGCGCCAGCAGCTTGAAATCTACAGGTACTCAGAATGAGCAGTTCTTC. Protein sequence: CASSLKSTGTQNEQFF.

The J gene is TRBJ1-5, the V gene TRBV23-1; weak D call: TRBD1 (5 bases). TRBV23-1 is assigned to the ORF class and has an uncertain function. V gave up 4 bases and J gave up 1 base, with 20 bases separating them. The CDR3 extends over 18 amino acids. Written as DNA, the CDR3 is TGCGCCAGCAGTCCAATAGTCGACAGTTGCAAAAGCAATCAGCCCCAGCATTTT. Translated, it gives CASSPIVDSCKSNQPQHF.

V is TRBV7-9 and J is TRBJ1-4, with 8 bases aligning to TRBD1. The ends lost 4 bases at V and 0 bases at J; junction bases unmatched: 4. The CDR3 has 16 residues. Germline loops: CDR1 SEHNR, CDR2 FQNEAQ (reference sequence). Here the CDR3 DNA reads TGTGCCAGCAGCTCCAACAGGGGGGCAACTAATGAAAAACTGTTTTTT. Protein sequence: CASSSNRGATNEKLFF.

The chain employs TRBV28 and TRBJ1-2; 8 positions match TRBD1. The CDR3 totals 15 residues. Germline CDR1 and CDR2: MDHEN and SYDVKM. The ends lost 4 bases at V and 1 base at J; junction bases unmatched: 5. The CDR3 DNA follows: TGTGCCAGCAGTTCCGAAGGACAGGGTAACTATGGCTACACCTTC. Translated: CASSSEGQGNYGYTF.

The V and J genes are TRBV7-3 and TRBJ2-7; 9 nucleotides agree with TRBD1. Trimming cost V 5 bases and J 4 bases; bases outside gene matches: 9. This CDR3 has 15 amino acids. CDR1 and CDR2 from the germline V gene are SGHTA and FQGTGA. CDR3 in amino acids: CASSHRGQGWYEQYF. CDR3 nucleotide sequence: TGTGCCAGCAGCCACCGGGGACAGGGATGGTACGAGCAGTACTTC.

V gene TRBV7-2 combines with J gene TRBJ2-5; D gene ambiguous. Looked up from germline, CDR1 is SGHTA and CDR2 is FQGNSA. The CDR3 totals 13 residues. V was clipped by 5 bases and J by 5 bases, with 12 bases between them. CDR3 coding DNA: TGTGCCAGCAGCCGCGACTCTTGGGAGACCCAGTACTTC. Translated: CASSRDSWETQYF.

This chain uses TRBV28 with TRBJ2-5; D might be TRBD1 (5 bases). V gave up 11 bases and J gave up 1 base, with 14 bases separating them. The CDR3 loop spans 13 amino acids. The germline CDR1 and CDR2 sequences are MDHEN and SYDVKM. In nucleotides, the CDR3 is TGTGCCTACAAGGGGTTTGGCCAAGAGACCCAGTACTTC. Amino acid sequence: CAYKGFGQETQYF.

The V and J genes are TRBV5-1 and TRBJ2-1; TRBD2 matches 7 bases. This CDR3 contains 16 residues. J was trimmed by 1 base and V by 2 bases; bases with no gene match: 6. Germline V gene lookup returns CDR1 SGHRS and CDR2 YFSETQ. The CDR3 DNA reads as TGCGCCAGCAGCTTCTTGTGGGAGGGATCCTACAATGAGCAGTTCTTC. It encodes CASSFLWEGSYNEQFF.

The chain couples TRBV14 to TRBJ1-4; 9 bases align to TRBD1. There are 16 residues in the CDR3. Germline trimming cut 4 bases from V and 7 bases from J; bases unmatched to any gene: 10. The germline gives CDR1 SGHDN, CDR2 FVKESK. CDR3 region: CASSLRRRDRAEKLFF. CDR3 DNA sequence: TGTGCCAGCAGCCTTAGACGCCGGGACAGGGCTGAAAAACTGTTTTTT.

The chain couples TRBV2 to TRBJ1-1, with D possibly TRBD1 on 6 matching bases. The V end lost 6 bases, the J end lost 1 base, and 12 bases lay between the germline ends. There are 14 residues in the CDR3. Germline CDR1 SNHLY, CDR2 FYNNEI. The CDR3 DNA sequence: TGTGCCAGCAGGGTGGGGGCTGGGAACACTGAAGCTTTCTTT. Amino acid sequence: CASRVGAGNTEAFF.

This clone was counted once. V and J are TRBV6-1 and TRBJ2-7, with 10 bases matching TRBD2. The CDR3 has 15 amino acids. Germline CDR1 MNHNS, CDR2 SASEGT. Germline trimming cut 6 bases from V and 3 bases from J; bases unmatched to any gene: 8. This CDR3 reads CASRGAGGSLYEQYF. CDR3 sequence (DNA): TGTGCCAGCAGGGGAGCGGGAGGGTCTCTCTACGAGCAGTACTTC.

V is TRBV4-3 and J is TRBJ2-5; 10 positions match TRBD1. Trimming removed 4 bases from V and 4 bases from J; junction bases left unmatched: 9. CDR1 and CDR2 from the germline V gene are LGHNA and YSLEER. This CDR3 has 16 amino acids. This CDR3 is CASSRSGTGAAETQYF. The CDR3 DNA follows: TGCGCCAGCAGCCGTTCCGGGACAGGGGCGGCAGAGACCCAGTACTTC.

Details on this clone: In this CDR3 the conserved last residue, phenylalanine or tryptophan, is missing, so a read error is likely. The DNA is left out, because the CDR3 cannot be placed on it with certainty; the CDR3 is given as TCRdb lists it. V is TRBV7-2 and J is TRBJ1-2; TRBD1 was called by the table and not checked on the DNA. In germline, CDR1 is SGHTA, CDR2 FQGNSA. From its first to its last residue, the CDR3 has 9 amino acids. CDR3 protein: CASSSDQGN.

The chain links TRBV4-1 to TRBJ2-7, with 7 bases that match TRBD2. Germline V gene data show CDR1 as MGHRA and CDR2 as YSYEKL. The CDR3 is 14 residues long. The V segment lost 4 bases and the J segment 4 bases; nucleotides outside the gene matches: 7. CDR3 bases: TGCGCCAGCAGCCCAGGTAGGGGAGGGTACGAGCAGTACTTC. As protein: CASSPGRGGYEQYF.

The chain carries TRBV5-1 and TRBJ1-1; D is undetermined. Deletions cut 0 bases from V and 2 bases from J, with 8 bases between. The germline gives CDR1 SGHRS, CDR2 YFSETQ. This CDR3 is built from 14 residues. The CDR3 loop reads CASSLATGNTEAFF. CDR3 sequence (DNA): TGCGCCAGCAGCTTGGCCACGGGAAACACTGAAGCTTTCTTT.